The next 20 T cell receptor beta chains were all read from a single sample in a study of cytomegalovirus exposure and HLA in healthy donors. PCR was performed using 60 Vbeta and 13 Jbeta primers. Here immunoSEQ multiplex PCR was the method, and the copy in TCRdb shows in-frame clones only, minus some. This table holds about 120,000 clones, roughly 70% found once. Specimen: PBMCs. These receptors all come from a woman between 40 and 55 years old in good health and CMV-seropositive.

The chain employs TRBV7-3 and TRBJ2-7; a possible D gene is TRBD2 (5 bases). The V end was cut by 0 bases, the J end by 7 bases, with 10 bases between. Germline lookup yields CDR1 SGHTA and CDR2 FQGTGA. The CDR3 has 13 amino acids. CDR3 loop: CASSLTEAGEQYF. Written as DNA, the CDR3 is TGTGCCAGCAGCTTAACGGAGGCGGGTGAGCAGTACTTC.

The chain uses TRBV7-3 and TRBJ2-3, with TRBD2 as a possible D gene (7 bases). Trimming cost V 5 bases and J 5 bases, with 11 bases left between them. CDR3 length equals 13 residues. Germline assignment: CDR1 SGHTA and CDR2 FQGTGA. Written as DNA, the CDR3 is TGTGCCAGCAGCGGGGGGGCGGGAGATACGCAGTATTTT. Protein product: CASSGGAGDTQYF.

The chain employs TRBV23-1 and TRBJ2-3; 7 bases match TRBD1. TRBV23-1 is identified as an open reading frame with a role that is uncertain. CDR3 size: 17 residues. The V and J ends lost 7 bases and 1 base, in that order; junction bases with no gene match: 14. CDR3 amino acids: CASKNRNRGDGTDTQYF. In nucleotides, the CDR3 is TGCGCCAGCAAGAATAGGAACAGGGGAGATGGCACAGATACGCAGTATTTT.

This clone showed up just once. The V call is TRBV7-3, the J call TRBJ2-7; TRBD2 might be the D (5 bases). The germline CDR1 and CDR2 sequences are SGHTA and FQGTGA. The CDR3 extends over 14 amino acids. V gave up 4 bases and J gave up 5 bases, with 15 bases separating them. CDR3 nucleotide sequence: TGTGCCAGCAGCTCTGTTGGACCCGGGGACGAGCAGTACTTC. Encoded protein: CASSSVGPGDEQYF.

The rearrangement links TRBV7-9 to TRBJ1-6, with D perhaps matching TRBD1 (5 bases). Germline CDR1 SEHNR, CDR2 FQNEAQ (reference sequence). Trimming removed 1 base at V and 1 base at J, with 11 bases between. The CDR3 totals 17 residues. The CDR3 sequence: CASSLVAGGSYNSPLHF. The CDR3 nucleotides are TGTGCCAGCAGCTTAGTCGCCGGGGGATCCTATAATTCACCCCTCCACTTT.

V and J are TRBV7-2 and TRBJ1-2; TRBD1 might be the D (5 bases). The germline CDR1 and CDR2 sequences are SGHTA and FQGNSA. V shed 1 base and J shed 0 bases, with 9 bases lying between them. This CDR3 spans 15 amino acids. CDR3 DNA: TGTGCCAGCAGCTTAGAGGGGAACACTAACTATGGCTACACCTTC. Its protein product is CASSLEGNTNYGYTF.

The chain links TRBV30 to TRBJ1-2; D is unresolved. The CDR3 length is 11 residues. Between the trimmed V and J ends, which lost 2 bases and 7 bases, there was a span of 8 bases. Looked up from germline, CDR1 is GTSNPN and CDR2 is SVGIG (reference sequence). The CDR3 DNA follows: TGTGCCTGGAGTATGGGAGCTGGCTACACCTTC. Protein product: CAWSMGAGYTF.

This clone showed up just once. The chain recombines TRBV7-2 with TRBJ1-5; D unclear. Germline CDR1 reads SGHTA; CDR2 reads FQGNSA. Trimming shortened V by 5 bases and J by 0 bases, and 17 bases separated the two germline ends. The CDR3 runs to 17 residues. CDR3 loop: CASSRGHTTYSNQPQHF. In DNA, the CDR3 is TGTGCCAGCAGCCGCGGCCACACCACCTATAGCAATCAGCCCCAGCATTTT. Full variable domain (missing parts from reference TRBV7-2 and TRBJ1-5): GAGVSQSPSNKVTEKGKDVELRCDPISGHTALYWYRQSLGQGLEFLIYFQGNSAPDKSGLPSDRFSAERTGGSVSTLTIQRTQQEDSAVYLCASSRGHTTYSNQPQHFGDGTRLSIL.

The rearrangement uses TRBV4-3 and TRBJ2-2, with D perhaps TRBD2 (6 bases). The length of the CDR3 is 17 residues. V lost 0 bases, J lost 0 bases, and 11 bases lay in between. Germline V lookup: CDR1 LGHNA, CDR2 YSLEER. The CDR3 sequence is CASSQDGTYANTGELFF. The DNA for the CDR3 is TGCGCCAGCAGCCAAGATGGGACTTACGCGAACACCGGGGAGCTGTTTTTT.

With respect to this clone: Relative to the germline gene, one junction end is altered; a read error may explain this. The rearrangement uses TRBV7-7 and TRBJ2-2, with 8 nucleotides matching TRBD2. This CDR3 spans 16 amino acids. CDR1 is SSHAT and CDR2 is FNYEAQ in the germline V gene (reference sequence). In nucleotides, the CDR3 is TGTGCTAGCAGCGACAAAAGCGGGAGGAACACCGGGGAGCTGTTTTTT. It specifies CASSDKSGRNTGELFF.

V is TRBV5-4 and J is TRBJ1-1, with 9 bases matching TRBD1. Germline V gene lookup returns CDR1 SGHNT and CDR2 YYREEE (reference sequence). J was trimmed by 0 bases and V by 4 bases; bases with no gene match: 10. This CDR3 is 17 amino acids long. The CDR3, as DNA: TGTGCCAGCAGCCCAGGACAGGGGCGCCCTATGAACACTGAAGCTTTCTTT. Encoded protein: CASSPGQGRPMNTEAFF.

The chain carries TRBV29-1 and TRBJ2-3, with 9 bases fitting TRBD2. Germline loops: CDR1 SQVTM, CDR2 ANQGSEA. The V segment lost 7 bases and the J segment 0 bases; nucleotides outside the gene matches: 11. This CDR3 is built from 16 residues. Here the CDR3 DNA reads TGCAGCGGCGGGGGGGTTAGCGGGGAGAGCACAGATACGCAGTATTTT. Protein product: CSGGGVSGESTDTQYF.

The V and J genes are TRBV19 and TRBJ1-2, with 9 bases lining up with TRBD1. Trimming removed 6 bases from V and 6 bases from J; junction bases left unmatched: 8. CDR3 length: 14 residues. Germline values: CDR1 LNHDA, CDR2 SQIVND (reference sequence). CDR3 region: CASRSGTGFDGYTF. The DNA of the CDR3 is TGTGCCAGTAGATCCGGGACAGGGTTCGATGGCTACACCTTC. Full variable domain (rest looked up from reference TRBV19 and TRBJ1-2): DGGITQSPKYLFRKEGQNVTLSCEQNLNHDAMYWYRQDPGQGLRLIYYSQIVNDFQKGDIAEGYSVSREKKESFPLTVTSAQKNPTAFYLCASRSGTGFDGYTFGSGTRLTVV.

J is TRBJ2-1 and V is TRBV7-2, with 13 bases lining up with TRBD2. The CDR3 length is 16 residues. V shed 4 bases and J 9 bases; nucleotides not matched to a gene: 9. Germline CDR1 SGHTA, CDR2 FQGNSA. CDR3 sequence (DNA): TGTGCCAGCAGCTCCGGACTAGCGGGAGTATCCGGTGAGCAGTTCTTC. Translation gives CASSSGLAGVSGEQFF.

The CDR3 nucleotides read TGTGCCAGCAGTCCACACCGGGAGAACACCGGGGAGCTGTTTTTT. It translates to CASSPHRENTGELFF. The chain uses TRBV6-5 and TRBJ2-2; weak D call: TRBD2 (5 bases). This CDR3 is built from 15 residues. The V gene lost 5 bases and the J gene lost 1 base, with 11 bases spanning the gap. Germline CDR1 and CDR2: MNHEY and SVGAGI.

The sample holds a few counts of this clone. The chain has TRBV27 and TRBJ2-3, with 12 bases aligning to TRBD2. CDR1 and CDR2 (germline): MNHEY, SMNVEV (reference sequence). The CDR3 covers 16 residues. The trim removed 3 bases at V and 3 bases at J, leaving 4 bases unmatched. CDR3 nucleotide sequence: TGTGCCAGCAGTTTGCTCACTAGCGGGAGGACAGATACGCAGTATTTT. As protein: CASSLLTSGRTDTQYF.

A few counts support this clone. Here the CDR3 DNA reads TGCGCCAGCAGCCATGCCAGGGGTCCCTACGAGCAGTACTTC. This encodes CASSHARGPYEQYF. The genes are TRBV4-1 and TRBJ2-7; D is perhaps TRBD1 (6 bases). The CDR3 is 14 amino acids. The germline CDR1 and CDR2 sequences are MGHRA and YSYEKL. The V gene lost 3 bases and the J gene lost 2 bases, with 11 bases spanning the gap.

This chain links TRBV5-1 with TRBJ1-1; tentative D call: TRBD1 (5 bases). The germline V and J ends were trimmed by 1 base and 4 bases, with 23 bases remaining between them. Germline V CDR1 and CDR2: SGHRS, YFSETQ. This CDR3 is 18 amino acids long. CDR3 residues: CASSLQFTASPGGTEAFF. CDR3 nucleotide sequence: TGCGCCAGCAGCTTGCAGTTTACGGCCTCCCCCGGGGGCACTGAAGCTTTCTTT. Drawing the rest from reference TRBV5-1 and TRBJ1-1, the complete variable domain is KAGVTQTPRYLIKTRGQQVTLSCSPISGHRSVSWYQQTPGQGLQFLFEYFSETQRNKGNFPGRFSGRQFSNSRSEMNVSTLELGDSALYLCASSLQFTASPGGTEAFFGQGTRLTVV.

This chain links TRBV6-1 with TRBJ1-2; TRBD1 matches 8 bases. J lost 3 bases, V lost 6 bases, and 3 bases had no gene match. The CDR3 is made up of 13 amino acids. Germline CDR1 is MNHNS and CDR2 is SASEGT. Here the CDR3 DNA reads TGTGCCAGCAGCCAACAGGGGGACTATGGCTACACCTTC. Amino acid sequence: CASSQQGDYGYTF.

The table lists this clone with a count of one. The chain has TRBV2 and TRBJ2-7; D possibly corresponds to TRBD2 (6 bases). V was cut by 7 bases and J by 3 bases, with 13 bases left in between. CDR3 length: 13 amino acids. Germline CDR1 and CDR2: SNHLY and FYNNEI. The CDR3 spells CASKASVDYEQYF. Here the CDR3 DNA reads TGTGCCAGCAAGGCTAGCGTGGACTACGAGCAGTACTTC.